These T cell receptor beta chains were read from a single sample in a study of shared clonotypes between healthy human individuals. Some clones are missing from TCRdb's copy, which holds only in-frame ones; the method was immunoSEQ multiplex PCR. The data hold more than 550,000 clones, with 92% observed a single time. Sequences were obtained from naive CD8+ T cells sorted from blood. All receptors derive from a man younger than 40 in good health. Each CDR3 is given with its conserved first and last residue. D genes are given only for firm matches. Expanded clones get a size class; other rows say once, few or many, or leave the size out.

cdr3_nt | cdr3_aa | clone_size | d_call | j_call | v_call
TGTGCCAGCAGTCCATACTCCGGGACGGTATCCTACGAGCAGTACTTC | CASSPYSGTVSYEQYF | . | . | TRBJ2-7 | TRBV28
TGCAGCGTTACCCCTGGGACTAGCGGGAGTTCGGAGACCCAGTACTTC | CSVTPGTSGSSETQYF | . | TRBD2 | TRBJ2-5 | TRBV29-1
TGTGCCAGCAGGTCCGGGACAGACTCCTACGAGCAGTACTTC | CASRSGTDSYEQYF | once | TRBD1 | TRBJ2-7 | TRBV7-9
TGCGCCAGCAGCTCGTCTCGACAGGGCTACGAGCAGTACTTC | CASSSSRQGYEQYF | . | TRBD1 | TRBJ2-7 | TRBV5-1
TGTGCCAGCAGTAGGGCCATAAGAGAGACCCAGTACTTC | CASSRAIRETQYF | . | . | TRBJ2-5 | TRBV2
TGTGCCAGCAGCTTCCCTGGACTAGCGGGAGGGAAGGAGCAGTTCTTC | CASSFPGLAGGKEQFF | . | TRBD2 | TRBJ2-1 | TRBV7-2
TGCAGCGTTGATAGCGGGACTAGCGGGAGTGGCGGGGAGCTGTTTTTT | CSVDSGTSGSGGELFF | . | TRBD2 | TRBJ2-2 | TRBV29-1
TGCAGCGTACCACTAGCGGCAAACTACAATGAGCAGTTCTTC | CSVPLAANYNEQFF | . | TRBD2 | TRBJ2-1 | TRBV29-1
TGTGCCAGCAGTTACACGGGGATCAATGAGCAGTTCTTC | CASSYTGINEQFF | . | . | TRBJ2-1 | TRBV6-5
TGTGCCAGTAATTGGGATAGCGGGAGCTCCGGGGAGCTGTTTTTT | CASNWDSGSSGELFF | . | TRBD2 | TRBJ2-2 | TRBV19
TGTGCCAGCAGCTTAGTTAGTCAGGTCCTTGAGCAGTTCTTC | CASSLVSQVLEQFF | . | . | TRBJ2-1 | TRBV7-9
TGCGCCAGCAGCCTTGCCGGGGTAGCGGGAGTTCAGGAGACCCAGTACTTC | CASSLAGVAGVQETQYF | . | TRBD2 | TRBJ2-5 | TRBV5-1
TGTGCCAGTGGACCCACAGGGGCCGGTCAGCCCCAGCATTTT | CASGPTGAGQPQHF | few | TRBD1 | TRBJ1-5 | TRBV19
TGTGCCAGCAGGGGAGGGTACAATGAGCAGTTCTTC | CASRGGYNEQFF | . | TRBD2 | TRBJ2-1 | TRBV2
TGTGCCAGCTCAAGTGGGACTAGCGGGAGTGTCTACAATGAGCAGTTCTTC | CASSSGTSGSVYNEQFF | . | TRBD2 | TRBJ2-1 | TRBV18
TGTGCCAGCAGTTCCCTAGCGAGGTCCTACGAGCAGTACTTC | CASSSLARSYEQYF | . | . | TRBJ2-7 | TRBV6-1
TGCGCCAGCAGTTTCACTAGTAATGAGCAGTTCTTC | CASSFTSNEQFF | . | . | TRBJ2-1 | TRBV5-1
TGTGCCAGCCTCCAGGGTAACTATGGCTACACCTTC | CASLQGNYGYTF | . | . | TRBJ1-2 | TRBV6-1
TGCAGCGTAGAACAGGGCAGCTCCTACGAGCAGTACTTC | CSVEQGSSYEQYF | . | . | TRBJ2-7 | TRBV29-1
TGTGCCAGCAGCTTTCAGGGGTTTATCACTGAAGCTTTCTTT | CASSFQGFITEAFF | . | . | TRBJ1-1 | TRBV5-6
TGTGCCAGCAGTTTATGGGAGACTCGAAAAGGCTACGAGCAGTACTTC | CASSLWETRKGYEQYF | . | . | TRBJ2-7 | TRBV27
TGTGCCAGCCGATTCTCATCTTCGGACTATGGCTACACCTTC | CASRFSSSDYGYTF | . | . | TRBJ1-2 | TRBV6-5
TGTGCCAGCAGCAAAGGTGATTGGGATGAGCAGTTCTTC | CASSKGDWDEQFF | . | . | TRBJ2-1 | TRBV21-1
TGTGCCACCAGCAGAGTCCGCGGCACAGATACGCAGTATTTT | CATSRVRGTDTQYF | . | . | TRBJ2-3 | TRBV15
TGCAGCGTTGAAGATCCCGACAGCACCGGGAACATTCAGTACTTC | CSVEDPDSTGNIQYF | . | . | TRBJ2-4 | TRBV29-1
TGTGCCACCAGCAGAGGGACAGGGTGGATGCAGCCCCAGCATTTT | CATSRGTGWMQPQHF | . | TRBD1 | TRBJ1-5 | TRBV15
TGTGCCAGCAGTGTGAGTTATCGGGGAGGTACCTACGAGCAGTACTTC | CASSVSYRGGTYEQYF | . | . | TRBJ2-7 | TRBV6-1
TGTGCCAGTAGTGGCCCGGGAGGATACAATGAGCAGTTCTTC | CASSGPGGYNEQFF | . | TRBD2 | TRBJ2-1 | TRBV19
TGCAGCGTTCGGACTCTAGGGTACAATGAGCAGTTCTTC | CSVRTLGYNEQFF | . | . | TRBJ2-1 | TRBV29-1
TGTGCCAGCAGCTTAGGGGGCAGTGGGGACTACGAGCAGTACTTC | CASSLGGSGDYEQYF | . | . | TRBJ2-7 | TRBV7-6
TGTGCCATCAGGAGGGACAGGGGGCTCACACTAGCGGTAGATAGCTCCTACGAGCAGTACTTC | CAIRRDRGLTLAVDSSYEQYF | . | TRBD1 | TRBJ2-7 | TRBV10-3
TGTGCCAGCTCACCCCTCTCTGGCGGGAGGGCCGCGGATAATGAGCAGTTCTTC | CASSPLSGGRAADNEQFF | . | TRBD2 | TRBJ2-1 | TRBV18
TGTGCCAGCAGCACCCCCCGGGGAGCCAAAAACATTCAGTACTTC | CASSTPRGAKNIQYF | . | . | TRBJ2-4 | TRBV7-9
TGTGCCAGCAGCTTAGCGCCGTTGGGACAGGGGTCGGAGACCCAGTACTTC | CASSLAPLGQGSETQYF | . | TRBD1 | TRBJ2-5 | TRBV7-2
TGTGCCAGCAGTTTTGGACAAGAACAAGAGACCCAGTACTTC | CASSFGQEQETQYF | . | . | TRBJ2-5 | TRBV27
TGTGCCAGCAGCTTCCGAAAGCAGTACTTC | CASSFRKQYF | . | . | TRBJ2-7 | TRBV28
TGTGCCAGCAGCTTAATCGGGGGGGCCTCGGATTACAATGAGCAGTTCTTC | CASSLIGGASDYNEQFF | . | TRBD2 | TRBJ2-1 | TRBV13
TGTGCCAGCAGCTTTGGGTGGGAGCAGTTCTTC | CASSFGWEQFF | . | . | TRBJ2-1 | TRBV11-2
TGTGCCAGCAGTCTTAGCGGGGGAGGAGAGACCCAGTACTTC | CASSLSGGGETQYF | once | TRBD2 | TRBJ2-5 | TRBV27
TGTGCCAGCAGCTTGGAGGGGGGCCTTGAGCAGTTCTTC | CASSLEGGLEQFF | . | . | TRBJ2-1 | TRBV5-4
TGTGCCAGTAGTATTTCTCGTGAAGCTTTCTTT | CASSISREAFF | . | . | TRBJ1-1 | TRBV19
TGTGCCAGCAGCAAGACAAACTCGTACTACAATGAGCAGTTCTTC | CASSKTNSYYNEQFF | . | . | TRBJ2-1 | TRBV7-8
TGTGCCAGCAGCGTAGCTAATCACGAGCAGTACTTC | CASSVANHEQYF | . | . | TRBJ2-7 | TRBV9
TGTGCCAGCAGTTTTATCGTTCAAGAGCAGTACTTC | CASSFIVQEQYF | . | . | TRBJ2-7 | TRBV28
TGTGCCAGCAGCTTAAAGGTATTTGCAGGCAATCAAGAGACCCAGTACTTC | CASSLKVFAGNQETQYF | . | . | TRBJ2-5 | TRBV13
TGTGCCAGCAGCTTTTTAGCGGGAAAGTTCTCCTACAATGAGCAGTTCTTC | CASSFLAGKFSYNEQFF | . | TRBD2 | TRBJ2-1 | TRBV5-4
TGCGCCAGCAGCCAACTGGGCGAGCAGTACTTC | CASSQLGEQYF | . | . | TRBJ2-7 | TRBV4-1
TGTGCCATAGGGCGCACAGATACGCAGTATTTT | CAIGRTDTQYF | . | . | TRBJ2-3 | TRBV27
TGTGCCAGCAGAGGGTTGGCAGGGGATGTGTATGACTACGAGCAGTACTTC | CASRGLAGDVYDYEQYF | . | . | TRBJ2-7 | TRBV2
TGTGCCAGCAGTTTAAACGGGGAGGTATGGGATACGCAGTATTTT | CASSLNGEVWDTQYF | . | . | TRBJ2-3 | TRBV27
TGTGCCAGCAGCACGACAGGGGGCTTTAACTATGGCTACACCTTC | CASSTTGGFNYGYTF | few | TRBD1 | TRBJ1-2 | TRBV11-2
TGTGCCAGCAGCTCCCGGACAGGGGGTGGCAACTCTGGGGCCAACGTCCTGACTTTC | CASSSRTGGGNSGANVLTF | once | TRBD1 | TRBJ2-6 | TRBV7-9